These 12 T cell receptor beta chains came from one sample sequenced in a study of cytomegalovirus exposure and HLA in healthy donors. PCR primers comprised 60 Vbeta and 13 Jbeta primers. TCRdb's copy holds only in-frame clones and misses some; the assay was immunoSEQ multiplex PCR. The sample carries 90,000 to 130,000 clones, about 73% recorded once. The sequencing input was PBMCs. Receptors originate from a woman aged 30 to 39 in good health and CMV-seronegative.

This clone occurred once. This same CDR3 is encoded by further DNA sequences in the sample. The V and J genes are TRBV5-1 and TRBJ2-7; D is unclear. Germline CDR1 and CDR2: SGHRS and YFSETQ. Trimming cost V 0 bases and J 2 bases, with 9 bases left between them. There are 14 residues in the CDR3. The CDR3 nucleotides are TGCGCCAGCAGCTTGGTTGTCAGTCCCTACGAGCAGTACTTC. Protein product: CASSLVVSPYEQYF.

The J gene is TRBJ1-1, the V gene TRBV7-9; 7 bases are a match to TRBD1. There are 14 residues in the CDR3. Germline V gives CDR1 SEHNR, CDR2 FQNEAQ (reference sequence). J was trimmed by 1 base and V by 3 bases; bases with no gene match: 2. This CDR3 reads CASSFRDRNTEAFF. In DNA form, the CDR3 reads TGTGCCAGCAGCTTCCGGGACAGGAACACTGAAGCTTTCTTT.

The CDR3 nucleotides read TGTGCCAGCAGCCAAGATCTCAAGGGGCCTAGCTCCTACAATGAGCAGTTCTTC. Translating gives CASSQDLKGPSSYNEQFF. This chain links TRBV14 with TRBJ2-1; maybe TRBD1 (5 bases). This CDR3 has 18 amino acids. Per the germline V gene, CDR1 is SGHDN and CDR2 is FVKESK. V gave up 0 bases and J gave up 0 bases, with 15 bases separating them.

V gene TRBV27 combines with J gene TRBJ2-7, with 8 bases lining up with TRBD1. J was trimmed by 3 bases and V by 10 bases; bases with no gene match: 8. The CDR3 is 13 amino acids. Germline CDR1 reads MNHEY; CDR2 reads SMNVEV (reference sequence). CDR3: CATQRQGFYEQYF. Written as DNA, the CDR3 is TGTGCCACGCAACGACAGGGGTTCTACGAGCAGTACTTC.

The chain recombines TRBV6-4 with TRBJ2-2; D gene unclear. CDR3 length equals 13 residues. Germline-derived CDR1 and CDR2 are MRHNA and SNTAGT. Trimming took off 0 bases at V and 3 bases at J, with 2 bases between the two ends. CDR3 coding DNA: TGTGCCAGCAGTGACTCCGACACCGGGGAGCTGTTTTTT. Its protein product is CASSDSDTGELFF.

The V and J genes are TRBV5-1 and TRBJ2-7; a weak D match, TRBD2 (5 bases). Trimming took off 2 bases at V and 0 bases at J, with 9 bases between the two ends. CDR1 and CDR2 (germline): SGHRS, YFSETQ. The CDR3 spans 14 residues. This CDR3 reads CASSFRGSSYEQYF. CDR3 sequence (DNA): TGCGCCAGCAGCTTTCGAGGGAGCTCCTACGAGCAGTACTTC.

The chain combines TRBV29-1 with TRBJ2-3; 12 positions match TRBD2. Germline CDR1 SQVTM, CDR2 ANQGSEA. V lost 2 bases to trimming and J lost 7 bases; unmatched junction nucleotides: 13. The CDR3 extends over 17 amino acids. This chain's CDR3 is CSVEPPSGRAGVNTQYF. The CDR3 DNA reads as TGCAGCGTTGAACCCCCTAGCGGGAGGGCCGGGGTGAATACGCAGTATTTT.

This clone was counted once. J is TRBJ2-7 and V is TRBV7-3, with 10 nucleotides matching TRBD1. The CDR3 runs 14 residues. Germline V lookup: CDR1 SGHTA, CDR2 FQGTGA. After removal of 3 bases from V and 5 bases from J, the junction contained 4 bases not matched to a gene. The CDR3 nucleotides are TGTGCCAGCAGCTTGGGACAGGGGCCAAACGAGCAGTACTTC. It yields the protein CASSLGQGPNEQYF.

This clone was observed a handful of times. This rearrangement joins TRBV4-2 to TRBJ2-3, with D tentatively TRBD2 (6 bases). The V gene lost 5 bases and the J gene lost 6 bases, with 21 bases spanning the gap. Germline V gives CDR1 LGHNA, CDR2 YNFKEQ. The CDR3 length is 16 residues. CDR3 sequence: CASSDFLGRPTDTQYF. In DNA, the CDR3 is TGTGCCAGCAGCGATTTCCTGGGGAGGCCCACGGATACGCAGTATTTT.

The V gene is TRBV7-8, the J gene TRBJ2-5, with D possibly matching TRBD2 (6 bases). The V gene's germline CDR1 is SGHVS and CDR2 FQNEAQ. CDR3 length: 11 residues. The V end was cut by 11 bases, the J end by 2 bases, with 9 bases between. CDR3 DNA sequence: TGTGCCTCTGCGGGGCAAGAGACCCAGTACTTC. Encoded protein: CASAGQETQYF.

This sequence joins TRBV6-6 and TRBJ2-1, with TRBD1 matching 9 bases. CDR3 length: 15 residues. Germline V gene sequence: CDR1 MNHNY, CDR2 SVGAGI (reference sequence). The V and J ends lost 0 bases and 8 bases, in that order; junction bases with no gene match: 5. CDR3 loop: CASSYSGQGGYEQFF. CDR3 DNA sequence: TGTGCCAGCAGTTACTCGGGACAGGGTGGCTATGAGCAGTTCTTC.

J is TRBJ2-7 and V is TRBV2, with 8 bases lining up with TRBD1. Germline assignment: CDR1 SNHLY and CDR2 FYNNEI. The CDR3 has 17 amino acids. V was pared by 8 bases and J by 2 bases, with 17 bases of the junction left unmatched. This CDR3 reads CASGISKVRGPTYEQYF. The CDR3 coding sequence is TGTGCCAGCGGAATTAGTAAGGTCAGGGGGCCAACCTACGAGCAGTACTTC.